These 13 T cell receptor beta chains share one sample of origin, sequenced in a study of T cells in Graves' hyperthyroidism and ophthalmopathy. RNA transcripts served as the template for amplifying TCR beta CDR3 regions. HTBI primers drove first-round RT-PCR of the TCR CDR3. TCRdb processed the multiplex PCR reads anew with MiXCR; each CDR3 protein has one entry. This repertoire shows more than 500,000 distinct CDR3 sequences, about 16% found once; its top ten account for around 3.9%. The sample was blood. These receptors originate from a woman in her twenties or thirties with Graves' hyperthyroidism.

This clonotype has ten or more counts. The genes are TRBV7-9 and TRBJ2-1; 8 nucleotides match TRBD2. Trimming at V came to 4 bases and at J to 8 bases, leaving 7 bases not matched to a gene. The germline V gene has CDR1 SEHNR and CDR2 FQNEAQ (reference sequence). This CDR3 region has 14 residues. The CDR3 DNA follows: TGTGCCAGCAGCTCGACTAGCGTTCCCCATGAGCAGTTCTTC. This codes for CASSSTSVPHEQFF.

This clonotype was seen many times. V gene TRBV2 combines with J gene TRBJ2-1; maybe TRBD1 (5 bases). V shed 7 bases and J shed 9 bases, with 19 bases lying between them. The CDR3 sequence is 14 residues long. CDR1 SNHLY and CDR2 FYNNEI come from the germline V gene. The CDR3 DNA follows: TGTGCCAGCAATCCTCTAGAGGACAATTTTGAGCAGTTCTTC. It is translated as CASNPLEDNFEQFF. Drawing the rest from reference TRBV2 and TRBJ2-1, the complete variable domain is EPEVTQTPSHQVTQMGQEVILRCVPISNHLYFYWYRQILGQKVEFLVSFYNNEISEKSEIFDDQFSVERPDGSNFTLKIRSTKLEDSAMYFCASNPLEDNFEQFFGPGTRLTVL.

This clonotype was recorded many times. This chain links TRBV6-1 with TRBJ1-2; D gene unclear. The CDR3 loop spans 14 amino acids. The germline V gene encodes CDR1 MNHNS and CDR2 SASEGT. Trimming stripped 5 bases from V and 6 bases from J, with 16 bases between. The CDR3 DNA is TGTGCCAGCAGTCCTAACACAAGACGGGATGGCTACACCTTC. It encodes CASSPNTRRDGYTF.

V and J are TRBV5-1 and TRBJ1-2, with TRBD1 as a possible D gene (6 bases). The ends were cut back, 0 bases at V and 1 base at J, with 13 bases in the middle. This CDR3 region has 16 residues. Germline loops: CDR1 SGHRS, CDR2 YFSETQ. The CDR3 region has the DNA TGCGCCAGCAGCTTGGAAACGGGGGCGTTTAACTATGGCTACACCTTC. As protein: CASSLETGAFNYGYTF.

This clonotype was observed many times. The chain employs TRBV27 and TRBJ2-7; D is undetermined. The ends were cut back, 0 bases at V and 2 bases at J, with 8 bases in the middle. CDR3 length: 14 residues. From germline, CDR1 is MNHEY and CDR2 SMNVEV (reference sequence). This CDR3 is CASSLSAVAYEQYF. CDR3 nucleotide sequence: TGTGCCAGCAGTTTATCGGCGGTAGCCTACGAGCAGTACTTC.

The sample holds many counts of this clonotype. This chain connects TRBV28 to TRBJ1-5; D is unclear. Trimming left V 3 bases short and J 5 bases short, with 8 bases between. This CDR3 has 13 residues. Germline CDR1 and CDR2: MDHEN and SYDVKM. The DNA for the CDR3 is TGTGCCAGCAGTTTTTCCCCAGATCAGCCCCAGCATTTT. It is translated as CASSFSPDQPQHF.

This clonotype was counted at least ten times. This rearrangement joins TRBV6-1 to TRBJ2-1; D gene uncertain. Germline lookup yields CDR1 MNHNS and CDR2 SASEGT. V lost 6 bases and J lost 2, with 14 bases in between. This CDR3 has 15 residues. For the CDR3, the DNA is TGTGCCAGCAGCGTCGGGCCCCAGACCTACAATGAGCAGTTCTTC. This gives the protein CASSVGPQTYNEQFF.

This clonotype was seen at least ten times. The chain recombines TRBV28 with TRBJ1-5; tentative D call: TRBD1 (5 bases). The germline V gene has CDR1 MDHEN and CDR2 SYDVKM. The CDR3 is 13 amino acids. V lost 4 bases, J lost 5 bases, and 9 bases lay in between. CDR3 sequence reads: CASSWDRYQPQHF. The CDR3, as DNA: TGTGCCAGCAGTTGGGACCGATATCAGCCCCAGCATTTT. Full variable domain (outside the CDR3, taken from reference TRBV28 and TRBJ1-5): DVKVTQSSRYLVKRTGEKVFLECVQDMDHENMFWYRQDPGLGLRLIYFSYDVKMKEKGDIPEGYSVSREKKERFSLILESASTNQTSMYLCASSWDRYQPQHFGDGTRLSIL.

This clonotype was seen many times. CDR3 amino acids: CASSWPGQGRTEAFF. The CDR3 DNA reads as TGTGCCAGCAGCTGGCCGGGACAGGGGCGTACTGAAGCTTTCTTT. V gene TRBV28 combines with J gene TRBJ1-1; 10 bases fit TRBD1. The trim removed 6 bases at V and 5 bases at J, leaving 9 bases unmatched. Germline V gene data show CDR1 as MDHEN and CDR2 as SYDVKM. The CDR3 consists of 15 residues.

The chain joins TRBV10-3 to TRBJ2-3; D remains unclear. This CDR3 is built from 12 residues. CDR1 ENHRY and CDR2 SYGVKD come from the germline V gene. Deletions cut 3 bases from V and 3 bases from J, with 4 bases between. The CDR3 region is CAISDGTDTQYF. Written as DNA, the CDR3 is TGTGCCATCAGTGACGGTACAGATACGCAGTATTTT.

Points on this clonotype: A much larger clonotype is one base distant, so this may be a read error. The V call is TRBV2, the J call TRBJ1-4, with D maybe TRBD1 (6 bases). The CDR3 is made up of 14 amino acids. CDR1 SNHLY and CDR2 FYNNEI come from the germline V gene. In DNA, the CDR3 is TGTGTCAGCAGTGCAGGGGCTCTCAGTGAAAAACTGTTTTTT. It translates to CVSSAGALSEKLFF.

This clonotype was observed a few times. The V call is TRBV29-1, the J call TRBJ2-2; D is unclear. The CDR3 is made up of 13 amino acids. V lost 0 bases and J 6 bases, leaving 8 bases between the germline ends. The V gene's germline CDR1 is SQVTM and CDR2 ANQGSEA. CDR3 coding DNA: TGCAGCGTTGAAGATCCCCCCCCCGGGGAGCTGTTTTTT. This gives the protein CSVEDPPPGELFF.

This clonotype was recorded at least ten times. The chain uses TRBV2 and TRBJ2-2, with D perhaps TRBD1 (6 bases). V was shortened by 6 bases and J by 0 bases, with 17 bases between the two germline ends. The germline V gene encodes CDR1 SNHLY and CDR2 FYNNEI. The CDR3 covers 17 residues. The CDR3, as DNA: TGTGCCAGCAGCCTCGAACAGGGATCGACGAACACCGGGGAGCTGTTTTTT. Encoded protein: CASSLEQGSTNTGELFF.